This T cell receptor beta chain derives from a study of cytomegalovirus exposure and HLA in healthy donors. Overall study findings and caveats: Cytomegalovirus association was listed for under 200 TCR beta chains.

On this clone itself: As yet, its antigen is unknown.

The study ran its PCR with 60 Vbeta and 13 Jbeta primers. This table comes from immunoSEQ multiplex PCR, and its TCRdb copy is limited to in-frame clones, with some not included. In total, the table holds 100,000 to 150,000 clones. Germline CDR1 reads SGHVS; CDR2 reads FNYEAQ. Trimming took 5 bases from V and 8 from J; bases not matched to a gene: 11. The CDR3 sequence is 15 residues long. The clonotype comes from a man aged 18 to 29 in good health and CMV-seronegative. The sample comprised PBMCs. The rearrangement links TRBV7-6 to TRBJ2-1, with 8 positions matching TRBD2. CDR3 amino acids: CASSHKSGSGDEQFF. CDR3 bases: TGTGCCAGCAGCCATAAGAGCGGGAGTGGGGATGAGCAGTTCTTC.